This TCR beta chain was captured in a study of blood T cell repertoires in COVID-19. About the research overall: Spain, Italy and the United States supplied samples that represented acute and convalescent COVID-19.

Germline loops: CDR1 SGHVS, CDR2 FQNEAQ. The CDR3 contains 14 residues. The junction had 4 bases not matched to a gene; V was cut back by 3 bases and J by 3 bases. In the authors' methods: Quantification of nucleated cells was approximated via reference gene primer amplification. Clones were sequenced by immunoSEQ multiplex PCR, and TCRdb holds only the in-frame ones, with some missing. The DNA was the basis for D and trimming; V, J and clone size are from that table. Counted here are approximately 60,000 clones, approximately 95% occurring once; the ten biggest clones make up 2.9%. This TCR was recovered from a man aged 65 to 85 with active COVID-19. Sequenced: peripheral blood. The chain recombines TRBV7-8 with TRBJ1-1, with 7 bases matching TRBD1. The CDR3 bases are TGTGCCAGCAGCTTGACAGGGTTTGACACTGAAGCTTTCTTT. This codes for CASSLTGFDTEAFF.